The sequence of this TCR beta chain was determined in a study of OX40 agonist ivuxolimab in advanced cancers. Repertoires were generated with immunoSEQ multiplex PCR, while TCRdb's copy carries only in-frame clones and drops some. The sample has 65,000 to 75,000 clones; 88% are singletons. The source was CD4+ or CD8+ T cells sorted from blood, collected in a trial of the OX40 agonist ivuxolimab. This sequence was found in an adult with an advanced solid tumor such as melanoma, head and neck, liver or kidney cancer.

The CDR3 loop reads CATGQVSNYGYTF. In DNA form, the CDR3 reads TGTGCCACCGGACAGGTTTCCAACTATGGCTACACCTTC. V gene TRBV27 combines with J gene TRBJ1-2; TRBD1 aligns across 7 bases. The J segment lost 2 bases and the V segment lost 10 bases, leaving 7 bases of the junction unmatched. The CDR3 extends over 13 amino acids. Germline CDR1 and CDR2: MNHEY and SMNVEV (reference sequence).